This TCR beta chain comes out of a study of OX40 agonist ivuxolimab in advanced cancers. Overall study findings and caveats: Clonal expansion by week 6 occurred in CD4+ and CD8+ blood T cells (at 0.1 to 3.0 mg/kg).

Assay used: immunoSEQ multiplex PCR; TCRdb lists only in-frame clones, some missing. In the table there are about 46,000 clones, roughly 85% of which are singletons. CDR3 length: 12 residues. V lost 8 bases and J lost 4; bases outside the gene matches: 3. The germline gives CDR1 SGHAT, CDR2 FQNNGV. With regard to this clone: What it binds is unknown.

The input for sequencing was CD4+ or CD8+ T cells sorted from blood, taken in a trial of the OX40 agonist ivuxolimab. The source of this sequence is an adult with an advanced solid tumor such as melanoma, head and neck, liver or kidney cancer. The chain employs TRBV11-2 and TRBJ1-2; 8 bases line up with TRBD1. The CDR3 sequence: CASSGQGYGYTF. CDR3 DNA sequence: TGTGCCAGCTCTGGACAGGGCTATGGCTACACCTTC.